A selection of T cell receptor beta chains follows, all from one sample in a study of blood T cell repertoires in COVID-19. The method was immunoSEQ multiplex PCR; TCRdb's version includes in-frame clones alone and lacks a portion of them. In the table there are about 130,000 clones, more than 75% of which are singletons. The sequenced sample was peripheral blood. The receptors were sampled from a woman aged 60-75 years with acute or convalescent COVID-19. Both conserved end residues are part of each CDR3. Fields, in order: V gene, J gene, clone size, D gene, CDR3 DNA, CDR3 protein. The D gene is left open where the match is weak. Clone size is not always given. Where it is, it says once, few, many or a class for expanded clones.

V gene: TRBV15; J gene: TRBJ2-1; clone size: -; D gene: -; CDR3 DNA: TGTGCCACCAGCCTCCCCCGGGGTGAGCAGTTCTTC; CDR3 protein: CATSLPRGEQFF
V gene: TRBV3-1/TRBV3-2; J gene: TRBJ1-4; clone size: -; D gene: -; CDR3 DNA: TGTGCCAGCAGAGGGGTGGGTGAAAAACTGTTTTTT; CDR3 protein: CASRGVGEKLFF
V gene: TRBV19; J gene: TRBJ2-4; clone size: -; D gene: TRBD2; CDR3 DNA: TGTGCCAGTAGTATCGAACTAGCGGAGGGAGCCAAAAACATTCAGTACTTC; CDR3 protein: CASSIELAEGAKNIQYF
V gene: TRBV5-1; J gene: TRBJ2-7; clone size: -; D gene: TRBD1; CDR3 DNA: TGCGCCAGCAGCCTGACACCCGGGACAGGGAACTACGAGCAGTACTTC; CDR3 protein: CASSLTPGTGNYEQYF
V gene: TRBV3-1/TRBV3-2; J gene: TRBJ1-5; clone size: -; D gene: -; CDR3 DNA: TGTGCCAGCAGCCAGGGCAGGGGCCTCAATCAGCCCCAGCATTTT; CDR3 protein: CASSQGRGLNQPQHF
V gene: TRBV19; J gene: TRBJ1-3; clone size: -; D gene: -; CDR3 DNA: TGTGCCAGTAGTATCTCCGGGGGCTCTGGAAACACCATATATTTT; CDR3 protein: CASSISGGSGNTIYF
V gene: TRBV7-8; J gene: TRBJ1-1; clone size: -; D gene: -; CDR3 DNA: TGTGCCAGCAGCAGCAACAGGGCCACTGAAGCTTTCTTT; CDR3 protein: CASSSNRATEAFF
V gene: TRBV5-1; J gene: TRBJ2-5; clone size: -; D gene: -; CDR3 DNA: TGCGCCAGCAGCTTGGCACAGAAAGAGACCCAGTACTTC; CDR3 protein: CASSLAQKETQYF
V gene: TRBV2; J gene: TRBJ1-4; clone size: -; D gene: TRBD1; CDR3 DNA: TGTGCCAGCAGGACCGACAGGGGGCGTAGTGAAAAACTGTTTTTT; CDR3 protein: CASRTDRGRSEKLFF
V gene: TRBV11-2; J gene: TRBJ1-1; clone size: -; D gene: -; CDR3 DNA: TGTGCCAGCAGCAACCTTGGCCGCCGCGGGGGAGCTTTCTTT; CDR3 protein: CASSNLGRRGGAFF
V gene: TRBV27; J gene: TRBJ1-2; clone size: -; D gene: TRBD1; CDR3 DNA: TGTGCCAGCAGAACAGGGGCGGGGGGCTACACCTTC; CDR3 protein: CASRTGAGGYTF
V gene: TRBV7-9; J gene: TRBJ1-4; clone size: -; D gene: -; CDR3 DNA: TGTGCCAGCAGCTTATGGCAGGGTGGTGAAAAACTGTTTTTT; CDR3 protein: CASSLWQGGEKLFF
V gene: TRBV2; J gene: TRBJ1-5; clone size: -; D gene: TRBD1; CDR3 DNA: TGTGCCAGCAGTTCCACAGGGGGAAGCAATCAGCCCCAGCATTTT; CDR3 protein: CASSSTGGSNQPQHF
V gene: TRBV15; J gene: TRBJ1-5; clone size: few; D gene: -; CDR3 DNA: TGTGCCACCAGCAGAGTCTACCATAGCAATCAGCCCCAGCATTTT; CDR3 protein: CATSRVYHSNQPQHF
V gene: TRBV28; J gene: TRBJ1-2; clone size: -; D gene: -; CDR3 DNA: TGTGCCAGCAGTCTCTCAGGGCTCGTGAACTATGGCTACACCTTC; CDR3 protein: CASSLSGLVNYGYTF
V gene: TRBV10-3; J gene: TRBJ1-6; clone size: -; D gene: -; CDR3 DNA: TGTGCCATCAGTGCAACAGCCAATAATTCACCCCTCCACTTT; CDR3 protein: CAISATANNSPLHF
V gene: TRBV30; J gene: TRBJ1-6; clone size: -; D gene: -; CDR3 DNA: TGTGCCTGGAGTGTACAAGGGGATTCACCCCTCCACTTT; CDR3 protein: CAWSVQGDSPLHF
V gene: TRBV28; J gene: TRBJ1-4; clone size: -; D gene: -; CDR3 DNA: TGTGCCAGCAGTTTGGCCGTCCAGGGCGGACACGAAAAACTGTTTTTT; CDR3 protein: CASSLAVQGGHEKLFF
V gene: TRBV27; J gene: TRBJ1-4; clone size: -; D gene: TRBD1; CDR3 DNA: TGTGCCAGCAGTTTATCCCGGACAGGGCCCGAAAAACTGTTTTTT; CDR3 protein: CASSLSRTGPEKLFF
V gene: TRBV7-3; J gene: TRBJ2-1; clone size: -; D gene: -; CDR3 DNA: TGTGCCAGCAGCTTAACGTGGGGGGAGGACCTGTTCTTC; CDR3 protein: CASSLTWGEDLFF
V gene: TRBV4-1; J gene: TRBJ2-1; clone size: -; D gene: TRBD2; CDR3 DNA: TGCGCCAGCAGATCAAGCGGGAGCTCCTACAATGAGCAGTTCTTC; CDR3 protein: CASRSSGSSYNEQFF
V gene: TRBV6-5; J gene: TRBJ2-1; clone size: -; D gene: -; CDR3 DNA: TGTGCCAGCAGTTACTCGATGTGGGAGCCCTACAATGAGCAGTTCTTC; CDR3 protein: CASSYSMWEPYNEQFF
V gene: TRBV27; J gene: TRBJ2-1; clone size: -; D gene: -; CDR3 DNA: TGTGCCAGCCTCCGCCGGGGAGAGCAGTTCTTC; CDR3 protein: CASLRRGEQFF
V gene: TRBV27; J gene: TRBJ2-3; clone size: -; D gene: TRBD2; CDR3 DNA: TGTGCCAGCATCCAGAGAGCGGGGCCTAGCACAGATACGCAGTATTTT; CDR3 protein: CASIQRAGPSTDTQYF
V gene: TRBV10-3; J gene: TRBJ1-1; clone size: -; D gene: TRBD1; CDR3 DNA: TGTGCCATCAGTGAGTTCGGGACAGCAAACACTGAAGCTTTCTTT; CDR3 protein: CAISEFGTANTEAFF
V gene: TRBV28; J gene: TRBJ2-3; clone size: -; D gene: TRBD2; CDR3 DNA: TGTGCCAGCAGTTTAGATCTAGCGGGGTCCAGGGATACGCAGTATTTT; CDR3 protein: CASSLDLAGSRDTQYF
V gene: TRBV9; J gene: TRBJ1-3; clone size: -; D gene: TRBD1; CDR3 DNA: TGTGCCAGCAGCGTAACGCCTCCGGGGACAGAGGGACACACCATATATTTT; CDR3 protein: CASSVTPPGTEGHTIYF
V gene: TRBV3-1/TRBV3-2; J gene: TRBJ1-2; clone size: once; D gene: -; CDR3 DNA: TGTGCCAGCAGCCAAGAAGGGGGACATGGCTACACCTTC; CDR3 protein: CASSQEGGHGYTF
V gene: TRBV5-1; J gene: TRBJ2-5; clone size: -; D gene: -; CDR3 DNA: TGCGCCAGCAGCTTGGGAAGGGGAGAGACCCAGTACTTC; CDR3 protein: CASSLGRGETQYF
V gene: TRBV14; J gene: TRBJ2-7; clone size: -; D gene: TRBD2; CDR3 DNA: TGTGCCAGCAGCCAAGGCGGGGGTAGAGGGCAGTACTTC; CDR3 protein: CASSQGGGRGQYF
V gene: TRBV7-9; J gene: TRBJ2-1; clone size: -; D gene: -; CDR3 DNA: TGTGCCAGCAGCTCTCCCAGGACTTTATACAATGAGCAGTTCTTC; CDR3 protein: CASSSPRTLYNEQFF
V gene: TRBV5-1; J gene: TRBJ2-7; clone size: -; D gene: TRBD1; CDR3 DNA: TGCGCCAGCAGCTTGTGGTCCCCCCGGGACAGCCTCTACGAGCAGTACTTC; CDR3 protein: CASSLWSPRDSLYEQYF
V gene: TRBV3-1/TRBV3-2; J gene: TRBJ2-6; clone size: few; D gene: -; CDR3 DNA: TGTGCCAGCAGCCAAGAGGGGCTGAGCTCTGGGGCCAACGTCCTGACTTTC; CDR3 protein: CASSQEGLSSGANVLTF
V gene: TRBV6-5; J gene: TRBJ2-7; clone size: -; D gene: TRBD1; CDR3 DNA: TGTGCCAGCAGTCTGACTGGACAGGGGAGGGGGGAGCAGTACTTC; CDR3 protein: CASSLTGQGRGEQYF
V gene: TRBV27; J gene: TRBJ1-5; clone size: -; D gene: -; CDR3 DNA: TGTGCCAGCAGTTTAGCAGGGGTAAGCAATCAGCCCCAGCATTTT; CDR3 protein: CASSLAGVSNQPQHF
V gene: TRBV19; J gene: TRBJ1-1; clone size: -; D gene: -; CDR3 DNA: TGTGCCAGTAGTCTCAGGGTTTCGGGGAACACTGAAGCTTTCTTT; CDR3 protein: CASSLRVSGNTEAFF
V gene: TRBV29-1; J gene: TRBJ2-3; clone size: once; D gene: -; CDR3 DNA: TGCAGCGTTGGACTCCTTAGCACAGATACGCAGTATTTT; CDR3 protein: CSVGLLSTDTQYF
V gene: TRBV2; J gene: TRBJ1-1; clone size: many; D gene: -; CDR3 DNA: TGTGCCAGCAGTGATAAACCCAGGAACACTGAAGCTTTCTTT; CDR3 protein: CASSDKPRNTEAFF
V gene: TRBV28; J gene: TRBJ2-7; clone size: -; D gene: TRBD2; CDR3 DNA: TGTGCCAGCAGTATCGGGGGGACTAGCCCGGCCTACGAGCAGTACTTC; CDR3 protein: CASSIGGTSPAYEQYF
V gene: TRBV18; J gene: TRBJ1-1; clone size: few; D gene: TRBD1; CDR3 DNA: TGTGCCAGCTCACGGGGACAGGAGAACACTGAAGCTTTCTTT; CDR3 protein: CASSRGQENTEAFF
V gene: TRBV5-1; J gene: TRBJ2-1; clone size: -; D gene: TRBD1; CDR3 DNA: TGCGCCAGCAGCTTAGGACAGGGATACCATGAGCAGTTCTTC; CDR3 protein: CASSLGQGYHEQFF
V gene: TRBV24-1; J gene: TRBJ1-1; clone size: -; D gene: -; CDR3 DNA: TGTGCCACCACCTCCAACGGGGGGCCGGACACTGAAGCTTTCTTT; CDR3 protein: CATTSNGGPDTEAFF
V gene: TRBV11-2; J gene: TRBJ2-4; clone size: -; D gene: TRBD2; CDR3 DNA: TGTGCCAGCAGCTCCCGGACTAGCGGGAGTGTTCAGTACTTC; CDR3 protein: CASSSRTSGSVQYF
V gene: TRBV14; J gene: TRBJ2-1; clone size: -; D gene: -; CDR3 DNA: TGTGCCAGCAGCCAAGATTTGCGGCTAGCCGCCAATGAGCAGTTCTTC; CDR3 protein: CASSQDLRLAANEQFF
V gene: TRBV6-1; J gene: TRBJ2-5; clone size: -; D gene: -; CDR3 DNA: TGTGCCAGCAGTGAAGCCCCCCGGGACTGGAGAAAAGAGACCCAGTACTTC; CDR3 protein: CASSEAPRDWRKETQYF